These 29 T cell receptor beta chains originate from one sample sequenced in a study of CD8 T cells in ankylosing spondylitis. Whole-study results and caveats: Seven to nine highly homologous variants formed a TCR beta motif that appeared characteristic of ankylosing spondylitis blood.

These TCRs' antigens remain unknown. TCRdb called the 5' RACE reads again in MiXCR, with one record for every CDR3 protein. The sample records roughly 300,000 distinct CDR3 sequences, 8% being singletons. Sequencing was carried out using blood, either unsorted or a sorted T cell fraction (not recorded which). The receptors originated from a male donor with ankylosing spondylitis.

The chain uses TRBV20-1 and TRBJ2-3; D gene unclear. From germline, CDR1 is DFQATT and CDR2 SNEGSKA (reference sequence). CDR3 size: 15 residues. Trimming took off 3 bases at V and 0 bases at J, with 13 bases between the two ends. The CDR3 DNA is TGCAGTGCTAGTTTCGACGGAACTAGCACAGATACGCAGTATTTT. Encoded protein: CSASFDGTSTDTQYF.

There are a few counts of this clonotype. This chain uses TRBV20-1 with TRBJ2-1, with 9 bases that match TRBD2. J gave up 6 bases and V 1 base, and 7 bases lay outside the gene matches. Germline V gene lookup returns CDR1 DFQATT and CDR2 SNEGSKA (reference sequence). CDR3 size: 15 residues. This CDR3 is CSARVGTSTGNEQFF. The CDR3 bases are TGCAGTGCTAGAGTCGGGACTAGCACAGGCAATGAGCAGTTCTTC.

J is TRBJ2-5 and V is TRBV3-1; 10 positions agree with TRBD1. J lost 3 bases, V lost 0 bases, and 7 bases had no gene match. The CDR3 contains 17 residues. Germline V gene data show CDR1 as LGHDT and CDR2 as YNNKEL (reference sequence). CDR3 DNA sequence: TGTGCCAGCAGCCAAGATTTTGCGGGACAGGGGAAAGAGACCCAGTACTTC. Its protein product is CASSQDFAGQGKETQYF.

The sample holds a few counts of this clonotype. Compared with germline, one end of the junction differs, possibly owing to a read error. This chain uses TRBV7-2 with TRBJ2-5, with D possibly being TRBD2 (5 bases). The CDR3 runs 14 residues. In germline, CDR1 is SGHTA, CDR2 FQGNSA. The DNA for the CDR3 is TGTGCCAGCAGCCTCTCCGACTACCAGGAGACCCAGTACTTC. It translates to CASSLSDYQETQYF.

This clonotype was observed a handful of times. The chain recombines TRBV7-2 with TRBJ2-3; 7 positions match TRBD1. The CDR3 covers 16 residues. Looked up from germline, CDR1 is SGHTA and CDR2 is FQGNSA. Germline trimming cut 2 bases from V and 2 bases from J; bases unmatched to any gene: 7. CDR3 DNA sequence: TGTGCCAGCAGCTTATTCGACAGGGACAACACAGATACGCAGTATTTT. Residues: CASSLFDRDNTDTQYF.

This clonotype was found a few times. V and J are TRBV6-8 and TRBJ2-1; 13 bases are a match to TRBD2. The CDR3 runs 19 residues. Germline trimming cut 5 bases from V and 2 bases from J; bases unmatched to any gene: 12. Looked up from germline, CDR1 is MNHGY and CDR2 is SAAAGT. The CDR3 here is CASSKGLAGVEGAYNEQFF. For the CDR3, the DNA is TGTGCCAGCAGTAAAGGACTAGCGGGAGTGGAAGGGGCCTACAATGAGCAGTTCTTC.

In this sample, this clonotype turned up many times. The chain couples TRBV12-3 or TRBV12-4 to TRBJ1-1, with D maybe TRBD1 (5 bases). This CDR3 has 13 residues. V was pared by 5 bases and J by 1 base, with 8 bases between. CDR3 region: CASSLGANTEAFF. In DNA form, the CDR3 reads TGTGCCAGCAGTCTAGGGGCGAACACTGAAGCTTTCTTT.

There are a few counts of this clonotype. V is TRBV28 and J is TRBJ2-5, with D possibly being TRBD2 (6 bases). The germline CDR1 and CDR2 sequences are MDHEN and SYDVKM. The CDR3 runs 16 residues. Trimming removed 6 bases at V and 2 bases at J, with 19 bases between. The CDR3 DNA reads TGTGCCAGCAGGACCCCCGGAGCTAGCGTACAAGAGACCCAGTACTTC. Translating it yields CASRTPGASVQETQYF.

The table lists this clonotype with many counts. The CDR3 protein is CASSYGLAGVYEQFF. In nucleotides, the CDR3 is TGTGCCAGCAGTTACGGACTAGCGGGAGTTTATGAGCAGTTCTTC. This rearrangement joins TRBV6-2 or TRBV6-3 to TRBJ2-1; 13 positions agree with TRBD2. From germline, CDR1 is MNHEY and CDR2 SVGEGT. J was trimmed by 8 bases and V by 2 bases; bases with no gene match: 3. The CDR3 totals 15 residues.

The chain links TRBV5-1 to TRBJ2-2, with D possibly being TRBD1 (6 bases). The germline V and J ends were trimmed by 0 bases and 13 bases, with 16 bases remaining between them. The germline CDR1 and CDR2 sequences are SGHRS and YFSETQ. CDR3 size: 14 residues. The CDR3 sequence is CASSLGDNGQGLFF. The CDR3 coding sequence is TGCGCCAGCAGCTTGGGGGACAACGGGCAGGGGCTGTTTTTT.

This clonotype has more than one count but fewer than ten. J is TRBJ1-3 and V is TRBV5-1; 8 bases fit TRBD1. V shed 0 bases, J shed 1 base, and the junction held 6 bases outside the gene matches. Germline V lookup: CDR1 SGHRS, CDR2 YFSETQ. The CDR3 extends over 17 amino acids. The CDR3 loop is CASSLEPGGSSGNTIYF. DNA of the CDR3: TGCGCCAGCAGCTTGGAACCAGGGGGCAGTTCTGGAAACACCATATATTTT.

About this clonotype: It may be a read error: a sequence one base away is much more abundant. This chain links TRBV25-1 with TRBJ2-7; D call uncertain. This CDR3 region has 11 residues. CDR1 MGHDK and CDR2 SYGVNS come from the germline V gene. Trimming pared 6 bases from V and 3 bases from J, leaving 6 bases between. The CDR3 DNA reads as TGTGCCAGCAGGTTTCTCTACGAGCAGTACTTC. Encoded protein: CASRFLYEQYF.

The chain combines TRBV12-3 or TRBV12-4 with TRBJ2-2; D may be TRBD1 or TRBD2 (5 bases each). The germline V and J ends were trimmed by 3 bases and 4 bases, with 15 bases remaining between them. The length of the CDR3 is 16 residues. CDR3 in DNA: TGTGCCAGCAGTTTCGAGGGGACCGACCCCACCGGGGAGCTGTTTTTT. Translating gives CASSFEGTDPTGELFF.

Only a few counts were recorded for this clonotype. This chain uses TRBV20-1 with TRBJ2-7; TRBD2 matches at 11 bases. This CDR3 is built from 14 residues. Trimming took 6 bases from V and 1 from J; bases not matched to a gene: 5. The germline gives CDR1 DFQATT, CDR2 SNEGSKA (reference sequence). As DNA, the CDR3 is TGCAGTGCGTTTGGGACTAGCGGATCCTACGAGCAGTACTTC. Amino acids: CSAFGTSGSYEQYF.

This clonotype was seen more than once but under ten times. This chain links TRBV11-2 with TRBJ2-7, with D possibly TRBD2 on 6 matching bases. Trimming stripped 1 base from V and 4 bases from J, with 11 bases between. The CDR3 totals 14 residues. CDR1 and CDR2 (germline): SGHAT, FQNNGV. The CDR3 DNA reads TGTGCCAGCAGCTTAGGACTAGTGACGTACGAGCAGTACTTC. Translating gives CASSLGLVTYEQYF.

The CDR3 nucleotides read TGCGCCAGCAGCCAAGACCCGGGACAGGGAAGAGGCTACACCTTC. It yields the protein CASSQDPGQGRGYTF. V is TRBV4-1 and J is TRBJ1-2, with 9 bases fitting TRBD1. Trimming removed 0 bases from V and 8 bases from J; junction bases left unmatched: 7. This CDR3 has 15 amino acids. Looked up from germline, CDR1 is MGHRA and CDR2 is YSYEKL.

Ten or more counts support this clonotype. This chain uses TRBV10-3 with TRBJ2-3; no definite D call. This CDR3 region has 12 residues. The germline V gene has CDR1 ENHRY and CDR2 SYGVKD. Trimming took 4 bases from V and 4 from J, leaving 6 bases between them. This CDR3 is CAISADADTQYF. CDR3 sequence (DNA): TGTGCCATCAGTGCGGACGCAGATACGCAGTATTTT.

This clonotype was found many times. The chain recombines TRBV11-2 with TRBJ2-6, with D maybe TRBD1 (6 bases). V lost 3 bases and J 2 bases, leaving 14 bases between the germline ends. Germline V gives CDR1 SGHAT, CDR2 FQNNGV. This CDR3 region has 17 residues. CDR3 DNA: TGTGCCAGCAGCTTCCCTCCACAGGGAGCTGGGGCCAACGTCCTGACTTTC. Its translation is CASSFPPQGAGANVLTF.

This clonotype was observed at least ten times. This chain links TRBV7-9 with TRBJ2-1, with 10 nucleotides matching TRBD1. CDR3 length: 15 residues. Germline lookup yields CDR1 SEHNR and CDR2 FQNEAQ (reference sequence). Trimming cost V 6 bases and J 6 bases; bases outside gene matches: 8. CDR3 region: CASSPGTGEGNEQFF. The DNA for the CDR3 is TGTGCCAGCAGTCCCGGGACAGGGGAGGGCAATGAGCAGTTCTTC.

The rearrangement links TRBV5-1 to TRBJ2-7; no clear D. There are 13 residues in the CDR3. Germline V gene data show CDR1 as SGHRS and CDR2 as YFSETQ. V dropped 5 bases and J dropped 3 bases, with 12 bases sitting between them. CDR3 DNA: TGCGCCAGCAGTACGGACGGATACTACGAGCAGTACTTC. Its translation is CASSTDGYYEQYF.

This clonotype showed up just a few times. The chain links TRBV19 to TRBJ2-3; TRBD2 aligns across 7 bases. This CDR3 has 15 amino acids. Germline trimming cut 9 bases from V and 2 bases from J; bases unmatched to any gene: 11. Looked up from germline, CDR1 is LNHDA and CDR2 is SQIVND (reference sequence). The CDR3 reads CASGQLAGLTDTQYF. CDR3 nucleotide sequence: TGTGCCAGCGGTCAATTAGCGGGCCTCACAGATACGCAGTATTTT.

This clonotype was picked up one time. V and J are TRBV28 and TRBJ2-3; D not resolved. Trimming removed 7 bases at V and 3 bases at J, with 8 bases between. This CDR3 is built from 12 residues. Germline V gene sequence: CDR1 MDHEN, CDR2 SYDVKM. CDR3 residues: CASNGGTDTQYF. CDR3 DNA sequence: TGTGCCAGCAATGGTGGGACAGATACGCAGTATTTT.

This clonotype has a count of ten or more. The chain links TRBV7-2 to TRBJ2-7, with D possibly being TRBD2 (6 bases). Trimming removed 5 bases at V and 1 base at J, with 9 bases between. CDR1 and CDR2 (germline): SGHTA, FQGNSA. The CDR3 consists of 13 residues. Here the CDR3 reads CASSLGLSYEQYF. For the CDR3, the DNA is TGTGCCAGCAGCCTCGGACTATCCTACGAGCAGTACTTC.

The V and J genes are TRBV7-2 and TRBJ1-3; D not certain. V lost 0 bases to trimming and J lost 3 bases, with 9 bases between them. The germline gives CDR1 SGHTA, CDR2 FQGNSA. This CDR3 region has 15 residues. This CDR3 reads CASSLATGFGNTIYF. The CDR3 bases are TGTGCCAGCAGCTTAGCAACTGGGTTTGGAAACACCATATATTTT.

In nucleotides, the CDR3 is TGTGCCAGCAGCTTAGTTCGGGGTGGGGAGGAGACCCAGTACTTC. Translating it yields CASSLVRGGEETQYF. The chain combines TRBV7-2 with TRBJ2-5, with a possible D match to TRBD2 (5 bases). This CDR3 region has 15 residues. Looked up from germline, CDR1 is SGHTA and CDR2 is FQGNSA. V gave up 1 base and J gave up 5 bases, with 14 bases separating them.

V gene TRBV21-1 combines with J gene TRBJ2-5; the table's D call, TRBD1, was not checked against the DNA. TRBV21-1 is a pseudogene. The CDR3 totals 15 residues. The CDR3 sequence is CASSKGRGRRETQYF. In DNA form, the CDR3 reads TGTGCCAGCAGCAAAGGCAGGGGGCGTCGGGAGACCCAGTACTTC.

The rearrangement uses TRBV24-1 and TRBJ2-3; TRBD1 aligns across 9 bases. From germline, CDR1 is KGHDR and CDR2 SFDVKD. Losses at the gene ends were 4 bases for V and 3 bases for J; bases not matched to a gene: 7. The CDR3 sequence is 16 residues long. In nucleotides, the CDR3 is TGTGCCACCAGTGAGCGAGGACAGGGGAATACAGATACGCAGTATTTT. Translated, it gives CATSERGQGNTDTQYF.

A word on this clonotype: A read error is possible here, since a much larger clone lies one base away. This chain connects TRBV2 to TRBJ1-1, with D unclear. CDR1 is SNHLY and CDR2 is FYNNEI in the germline V gene. The CDR3 length is 15 residues. The CDR3 DNA follows: TGTGCCAGCAGTGAAGCTAAGGTGGCGCCTGGTGAAGCTATCTTT. Residues: CASSEAKVAPGEAIF.

This clonotype was observed a single time. The rearrangement joins TRBV20-1 to TRBJ2-1; D call uncertain. Germline V gene sequence: CDR1 DFQATT, CDR2 SNEGSKA (reference sequence). Trimming took off 0 bases at V and 9 bases at J, with 9 bases between the two ends. The CDR3 sequence is 12 residues long. The CDR3 spells CSARDVGAEQFF. DNA of the CDR3: TGCAGTGCTAGAGATGTCGGAGCTGAGCAGTTCTTC.